The 31 T cell receptor beta chains below come from one sample, sequenced in a study of graft-versus-host responses after intestinal transplantation. The table came from immunoSEQ multiplex PCR; TCRdb's copy has only in-frame clones and leaves some out. Seen here are tens of thousands of clones, 80% to 85% observed once, and the top ten hold 3.5%. Sample: PBMCs, taken about 38 months after transplant. Receptors originate from a human patient who received an intestinal transplant, so some T cells may come from the graft donor.

This chain connects TRBV5-1 to TRBJ2-7; the D call may be TRBD1 or TRBD2 (5 bases each). CDR3 length equals 16 residues. CDR1 is SGHRS and CDR2 is YFSETQ in the germline V gene. V dropped 0 bases and J dropped 3 bases, with 16 bases sitting between them. The CDR3: CASSLVGAGTNYEQYF. The CDR3 nucleotides read TGCGCCAGCAGCTTGGTAGGGGCAGGGACGAACTACGAGCAGTACTTC.

The J gene is TRBJ2-1, the V gene TRBV28; 10 nucleotides match TRBD1. This CDR3 region has 15 residues. The germline CDR1 and CDR2 sequences are MDHEN and SYDVKM. Trimming at V came to 7 bases and at J to 7 bases, leaving 10 bases not matched to a gene. DNA of the CDR3: TGTGCCAGCATAGGGCCGGGACAGGGGAGGAATGAGCAGTTCTTC. Protein: CASIGPGQGRNEQFF.

The chain couples TRBV6-1 to TRBJ2-1; TRBD2 matches 8 bases. Germline V gives CDR1 MNHNS, CDR2 SASEGT. Trimming at V came to 2 bases and at J to 0 bases, leaving 0 bases not matched to a gene. This CDR3 spans 15 amino acids. The CDR3 DNA is TGTGCCAGCAGTGAACTAGCGGGCTCCTACAATGAGCAGTTCTTC. Translation: CASSELAGSYNEQFF.

The chain joins TRBV5-5 to TRBJ1-5; possibly TRBD1 for D (5 bases). The germline V gene has CDR1 SGHKS and CDR2 YYEKEE (reference sequence). V was cut by 0 bases and J by 6 bases, with 7 bases left in between. The CDR3 is made up of 13 amino acids. The CDR3 loop is CASSLGGAQPQHF. CDR3 nucleotide sequence: TGTGCCAGCAGCTTGGGGGGCGCTCAGCCCCAGCATTTT.

The gene calls are TRBV7-2 and TRBJ2-3, with 7 bases aligning to TRBD2. The J segment lost 9 bases and the V segment lost 4 bases, leaving 13 bases of the junction unmatched. The V gene's germline CDR1 is SGHTA and CDR2 FQGNSA. The CDR3 consists of 15 residues. CDR3 residues: CASSSLRPTSRTQYF. The CDR3 coding sequence is TGTGCCAGCAGCTCCTTGCGCCCGACTAGCAGAACGCAGTATTTT.

This clone was seen a handful of times. The chain combines TRBV7-9 with TRBJ2-5, with D maybe TRBD1 (5 bases). CDR3 length: 14 residues. V lost 0 bases and J lost 5, with 10 bases in between. Per germline, CDR1 SEHNR and CDR2 FQNEAQ (reference sequence). DNA of the CDR3: TGTGCCAGCAGCTTAGCGGCACAGGCGGAGACCCAGTACTTC. Encoded protein: CASSLAAQAETQYF.

The J gene is TRBJ2-3, the V gene TRBV11-2, with 14 bases identical to TRBD2. V trimming: 5 bases; J trimming: 3 bases; junction bases outside the gene matches: 1. This CDR3 spans 15 amino acids. CDR1 is SGHAT, CDR2 FQNNGV, per germline. This CDR3 reads CASSGLAGGTDTQYF. DNA of the CDR3: TGTGCCAGCAGCGGACTAGCGGGAGGAACAGATACGCAGTATTTT.

The V call is TRBV6-5, the J call TRBJ2-4; a weak D match, TRBD1 (6 bases). The V and J ends lost 6 bases and 1 base respectively, with 13 bases between them. Germline V gene lookup returns CDR1 MNHEY and CDR2 SVGAGI. The CDR3 has 15 amino acids. The CDR3, as DNA: TGTGCCAGCAGCCCTACCCAGGGGGCCAAAAACATTCAGTACTTC. It encodes CASSPTQGAKNIQYF.

J is TRBJ2-7 and V is TRBV27, with 15 bases aligning to TRBD2. The CDR3 runs to 15 residues. CDR1 is MNHEY and CDR2 is SMNVEV in the germline V gene (reference sequence). V lost 8 bases, J lost 4 bases, and 6 bases stayed unmatched. This chain's CDR3 is CASGRGLAGGYEQYF. CDR3 sequence (DNA): TGTGCCAGCGGACGGGGACTAGCGGGAGGTTACGAGCAGTACTTC.

The genes are TRBV4-2 and TRBJ2-7; perhaps TRBD1 as D (5 bases). V lost 3 bases to trimming and J lost 5 bases, with 14 bases between them. CDR3 size: 14 residues. The V gene's germline CDR1 is LGHNA and CDR2 YNFKEQ. As DNA, the CDR3 is TGTGCCAGCAGCCAGTTGGCAGGGCTTAACGAGCAGTACTTC. Translating it yields CASSQLAGLNEQYF.

The chain has TRBV28 and TRBJ1-2; D remains ambiguous. V was shortened by 1 base and J by 2 bases, with 5 bases between the two germline ends. Germline lookup yields CDR1 MDHEN and CDR2 SYDVKM. This CDR3 contains 13 residues. Written as DNA, the CDR3 is TGTGCCAGCAGTTTATTTATGAACTATGGCTACACCTTC. Amino acids: CASSLFMNYGYTF.

The V call is TRBV5-8, the J call TRBJ2-3; TRBD2 might be the D (7 bases). V lost 4 bases and J lost 4, with 13 bases in between. Looked up from germline, CDR1 is SGHTS and CDR2 is YDEGEE. This CDR3 contains 14 residues. Here the CDR3 reads CASSPDSGADTQYF. The CDR3 coding sequence is TGTGCCAGCAGCCCGGACAGCGGGGCAGATACGCAGTATTTT. The complete variable domain, with remaining parts taken from reference TRBV5-8 and TRBJ2-3, reads EAGVTQSPTHLIKTRGQQATLRCSPISGHTSVYWYQQALGLGLQFLLWYDEGEERNRGNFPPRFSGRQFPNYSSELNVNALELEDSALYLCASSPDSGADTQYFGPGTRLTVL.

The chain combines TRBV27 with TRBJ1-2; 8 nucleotides line up with TRBD1. The germline CDR1 and CDR2 sequences are MNHEY and SMNVEV (reference sequence). The V gene end was trimmed by 3 bases and the J gene end by 10 bases; junction bases not matched to a gene: 7. The CDR3 runs to 13 residues. As DNA, the CDR3 is TGTGCCAGCAGTTTCTCGGGACAGGCTTACTACACCTTC. It yields the protein CASSFSGQAYYTF.

The genes are TRBV7-9 and TRBJ2-3; no reliable D call. Between the trimmed V and J ends, which lost 1 base and 3 bases, there was a span of 11 bases. The CDR3 covers 15 residues. Germline V gene data show CDR1 as SEHNR and CDR2 as FQNEAQ (reference sequence). CDR3 DNA sequence: TGTGCCAGCAGCTTAGTTCGGGCCCCTACAGATACGCAGTATTTT. Translated, it gives CASSLVRAPTDTQYF.

This clone was picked up one time. The CDR3 reads CASRRERGTNIHYGYTF. In DNA, the CDR3 is TGTGCCAGCAGGAGGGAACGGGGGACGAATATCCACTATGGCTACACCTTC. The chain employs TRBV2 and TRBJ1-2; D possibly corresponds to TRBD1 (5 bases). Germline V gene data show CDR1 as SNHLY and CDR2 as FYNNEI. Trimming pared 6 bases from V and 3 bases from J, leaving 23 bases between. CDR3 length equals 17 residues.

The chain employs TRBV9 and TRBJ1-3; 7 bases match TRBD1. This CDR3 spans 15 amino acids. The junction had 6 bases not matched to a gene; V was cut back by 2 bases and J by 4 bases. From germline, CDR1 is SGDLS and CDR2 YYNGEE. This CDR3 is CASSVTGVRGNTIYF. The CDR3 nucleotides are TGTGCCAGCAGCGTCACAGGGGTCCGCGGAAACACCATATATTTT.

This clone has just one count. The chain joins TRBV10-3 to TRBJ2-2, with 8 bases aligning to TRBD2. The CDR3 has 14 amino acids. V gave up 8 bases and J gave up 4 bases; unmatched junction bases: 6. Germline lookup yields CDR1 ENHRY and CDR2 SYGVKD. The CDR3 spells CAIGGLGGTGELFF. In DNA, the CDR3 is TGTGCCATCGGGGGACTAGGAGGCACCGGGGAGCTGTTTTTT.

In its sample, this clone was seen a few times. This chain connects TRBV28 to TRBJ1-4; 7 nucleotides match TRBD1. Germline assignment: CDR1 MDHEN and CDR2 SYDVKM. This CDR3 contains 16 residues. The junction had 11 bases not matched to a gene; V was cut back by 6 bases and J by 4 bases. CDR3 bases: TGTGCCAGCAGCCGACCCGACAGGGCCTATAATGAAAAACTGTTTTTT. Translation: CASSRPDRAYNEKLFF.

The chain has TRBV21-1 and TRBJ1-4. TRBV21-1 is a pseudogene locus. This CDR3 has 16 amino acids. CDR3 nucleotide sequence: TGTGCCAGCAGCAAAGGGTCTATTGGAATGGGAGAAAAACTGTTTTTT. Translated: CASSKGSIGMGEKLFF.

The rearrangement uses TRBV19 and TRBJ1-5; 7 nucleotides match TRBD1. V shed 6 bases, J shed 3 bases, and the junction held 5 bases outside the gene matches. Germline V CDR1 and CDR2: LNHDA, SQIVND (reference sequence). The CDR3 contains 14 residues. The CDR3 DNA reads as TGTGCCAGTAGGGGGGACAGAACCAATCAGCCCCAGCATTTT. Encoded protein: CASRGDRTNQPQHF. Looking up the rest from reference TRBV19 and TRBJ1-5 gives the full variable domain: DGGITQSPKYLFRKEGQNVTLSCEQNLNHDAMYWYRQDPGQGLRLIYYSQIVNDFQKGDIAEGYSVSREKKESFPLTVTSAQKNPTAFYLCASRGDRTNQPQHFGDGTRLSIL.

The CDR3 DNA sequence: TGTGCCAGCAGCCCCACAGATACGCAGTATTTT. This gives the protein CASSPTDTQYF. This chain uses TRBV28 with TRBJ2-3; D gene ambiguous. V dropped 6 bases and J dropped 2 bases, with 3 bases sitting between them. The CDR3 is 11 residues long. Germline V gives CDR1 MDHEN, CDR2 SYDVKM.

The chain uses TRBV5-1 and TRBJ2-1, with D possibly matching TRBD2 (6 bases). The V end lost 4 bases, the J end lost 8 bases, and 22 bases lay between the germline ends. The CDR3 sequence is 16 residues long. The V gene's germline CDR1 is SGHRS and CDR2 YFSETQ. Here the CDR3 reads CASSPIRDGGSDEQFF. DNA for the CDR3: TGCGCCAGCAGCCCAATCAGGGATGGGGGGAGCGATGAGCAGTTCTTC.

V usage is TRBV7-1 and J usage is TRBJ1-5; D not resolved. TRBV7-1 has ORF status, its function being uncertain. The CDR3 contains 13 residues. V was shortened by 4 bases and J by 3 bases, with 7 bases between the two germline ends. The CDR3 here is CASSLVDNQPQHF. The CDR3 nucleotides are TGTGCCAGCAGCTTAGTCGACAATCAGCCCCAGCATTTT.

J is TRBJ2-7 and V is TRBV5-6; 7 positions match TRBD2. There are 15 residues in the CDR3. J gave up 0 bases and V 4 bases, and 7 bases lay outside the gene matches. Germline-derived CDR1 and CDR2 are SGHDT and YYEEEE. The DNA for the CDR3 is TGTGCCAGCAGCCTCTCCGGGACTATCTCCTACGAGCAGTACTTC. Its protein product is CASSLSGTISYEQYF.

V usage is TRBV6-6 and J usage is TRBJ1-5, with D unresolved. The ends were cut back, 3 bases at V and 5 bases at J, with 8 bases in the middle. The CDR3 has 13 amino acids. Germline values: CDR1 MNHNY, CDR2 SVGAGI (reference sequence). The CDR3 region has the DNA TGTGCCAGCAGTTATAGTGTTCATCAGCCCCAGCATTTT. Protein product: CASSYSVHQPQHF.

The chain combines TRBV7-9 with TRBJ2-1; D perhaps matches TRBD1 (5 bases). V was clipped by 0 bases and J by 5 bases, with 14 bases between them. CDR1 and CDR2 (germline): SEHNR, FQNEAQ (reference sequence). The CDR3 runs 16 residues. CDR3 sequence: CASSLAWAGSDNEQFF. The CDR3 region has the DNA TGTGCCAGCAGCTTAGCTTGGGCAGGGTCGGACAATGAGCAGTTCTTC.

The chain carries TRBV5-1 and TRBJ2-5, with D perhaps matching TRBD2 (5 bases). The CDR3 is made up of 17 amino acids. Germline CDR1 reads SGHRS; CDR2 reads YFSETQ. Trimming stripped 7 bases from V and 0 bases from J, with 22 bases between. The CDR3 here is CASRASNRGGDQETQYF. CDR3 nucleotides: TGCGCCAGCCGGGCCTCGAACCGAGGAGGAGACCAAGAGACCCAGTACTTC.

The chain couples TRBV28 to TRBJ1-1; no clear D. The CDR3 spans 15 residues. V lost 6 bases, J lost 3 bases, and 17 bases lay in between. Germline CDR1 is MDHEN and CDR2 is SYDVKM. Here the CDR3 DNA reads TGTGCCAGCAGACCGACGGGGATAAGGGACACTGAAGCTTTCTTT. Amino acids: CASRPTGIRDTEAFF. The entire variable domain, with the rest obtained from reference TRBV28 and TRBJ1-1, is as follows: DVKVTQSSRYLVKRTGEKVFLECVQDMDHENMFWYRQDPGLGLRLIYFSYDVKMKEKGDIPEGYSVSREKKERFSLILESASTNQTSMYLCASRPTGIRDTEAFFGQGTRLTVV.

The chain carries TRBV4-1 and TRBJ2-7, with 11 bases aligning to TRBD2. J was trimmed by 4 bases and V by 0 bases; bases with no gene match: 8. Germline CDR1 and CDR2: MGHRA and YSYEKL. The CDR3 extends over 17 amino acids. CDR3 loop: CASSQEGSGGAWYEQYF. For the CDR3, the DNA is TGCGCCAGCAGCCAAGAGGGTAGCGGGGGGGCCTGGTACGAGCAGTACTTC.

V usage is TRBV18 and J usage is TRBJ1-1, with TRBD1 matching 8 bases. J lost 5 bases, V lost 5 bases, and 10 bases had no gene match. The CDR3 loop spans 15 amino acids. CDR1 is KGHSH, CDR2 LQKENI, per germline. The CDR3 nucleotides are TGTGCCAGCTCAGCGAAAGGACAGGGCGGGACTGAAGCTTTCTTT. It is translated as CASSAKGQGGTEAFF.

The rearrangement uses TRBV19 and TRBJ1-1; D unclear. Between the trimmed V and J ends, which lost 3 bases and 6 bases, there was a span of 5 bases. The CDR3 is 11 residues long. Per germline, CDR1 LNHDA and CDR2 SQIVND (reference sequence). The CDR3 sequence is CASSIGPEAFF. The CDR3 DNA is TGTGCCAGTAGTATTGGGCCTGAAGCTTTCTTT.